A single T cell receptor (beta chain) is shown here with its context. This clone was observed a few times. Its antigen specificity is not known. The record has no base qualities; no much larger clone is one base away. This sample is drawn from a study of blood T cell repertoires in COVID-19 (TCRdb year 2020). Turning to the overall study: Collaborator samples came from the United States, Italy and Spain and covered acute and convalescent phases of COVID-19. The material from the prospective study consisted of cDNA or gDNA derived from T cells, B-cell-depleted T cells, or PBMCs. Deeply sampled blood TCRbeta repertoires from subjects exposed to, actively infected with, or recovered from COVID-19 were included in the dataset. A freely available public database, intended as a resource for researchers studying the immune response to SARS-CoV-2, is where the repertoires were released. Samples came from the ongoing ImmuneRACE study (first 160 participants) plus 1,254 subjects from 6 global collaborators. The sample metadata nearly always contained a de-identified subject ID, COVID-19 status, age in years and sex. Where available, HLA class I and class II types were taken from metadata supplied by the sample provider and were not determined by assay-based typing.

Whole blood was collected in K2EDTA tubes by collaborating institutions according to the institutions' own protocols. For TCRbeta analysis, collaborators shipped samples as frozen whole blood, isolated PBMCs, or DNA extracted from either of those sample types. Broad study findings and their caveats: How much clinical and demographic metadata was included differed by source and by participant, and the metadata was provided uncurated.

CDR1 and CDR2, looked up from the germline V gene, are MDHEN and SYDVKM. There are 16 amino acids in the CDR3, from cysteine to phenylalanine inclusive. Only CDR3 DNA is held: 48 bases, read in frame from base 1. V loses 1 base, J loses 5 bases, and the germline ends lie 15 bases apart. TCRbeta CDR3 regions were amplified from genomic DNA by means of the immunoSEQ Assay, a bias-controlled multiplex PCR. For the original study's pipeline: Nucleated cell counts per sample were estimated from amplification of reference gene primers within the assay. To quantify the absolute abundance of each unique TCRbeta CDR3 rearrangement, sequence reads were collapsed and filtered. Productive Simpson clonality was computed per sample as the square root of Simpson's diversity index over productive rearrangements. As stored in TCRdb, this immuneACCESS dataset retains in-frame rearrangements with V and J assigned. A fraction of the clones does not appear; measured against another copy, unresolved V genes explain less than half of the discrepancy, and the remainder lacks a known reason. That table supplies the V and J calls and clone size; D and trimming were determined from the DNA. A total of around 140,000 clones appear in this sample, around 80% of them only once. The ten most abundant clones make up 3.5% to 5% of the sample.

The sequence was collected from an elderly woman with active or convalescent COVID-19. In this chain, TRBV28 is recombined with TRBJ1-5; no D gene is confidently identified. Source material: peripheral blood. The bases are TGTGCCAGCAGTTTATTTGATATCGGGGAACATCAGCCCCAGCATTTT. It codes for CASSLFDIGEHQPQHF.